Sequencing of this T cell receptor beta chain was carried out in a study of beta chain features in type 1 diabetes. Background on the study: Regarding age, gender and cell yields, patients proved similar to healthy donors.

Of the isolated RNA, all was reverse transcribed, and so the sequenced material was expressed TCRB transcripts. Clones were sequenced by immunoSEQ multiplex PCR, and TCRdb holds only the in-frame ones, with some missing. Here the sample spans under 400,000 clones, roughly 12% being singletons. Every donor had blood drawn once into heparin, approximately 120 mL on average. A CD45RO/CCR7/CD25/CD127/CD95/CD27 panel sorted naive, central memory, regulatory and stem cell-like memory CD4+ cells. Germline trimming cut 4 bases from V and 6 bases from J; bases unmatched to any gene: 9. CDR1 LGHNA and CDR2 YSLEER come from the germline V gene. CDR3 size: 15 residues. Comment on this clone: Its target is not known.

Study results and limitations: The naive, central memory and Treg TCRB repertoires of patients appeared to be more similar to one another than those of healthy donors.

The sequenced material came from naive CD4+ T cells from blood. This clonotype was obtained from a man aged 18 to 30 in good health. The chain joins TRBV4-3 to TRBJ2-3, with 8 bases lining up with TRBD1. For the CDR3, the DNA is TGCGCCAGCAGCCTTCAGGGGGCGTCTCGGGATACGCAGTATTTT. This gives the protein CASSLQGASRDTQYF.